This T cell receptor beta chain is from a study of Graves' ophthalmopathy and Graves' hyperthyroidism. Looking at the study overall: Untreated patients at initial diagnosis provided peripheral blood.

None of the included patients had other autoimmune diseases, uncontrolled infections, pregnancy or lactation, as these led to exclusion. A 10 ml volume of fresh peripheral blood provided the PBMCs. CDR3 size: 15 residues. Germline CDR1 reads SQVTM; CDR2 reads ANQGSEA. V lost 6 bases to trimming and J lost 5 bases; unmatched junction nucleotides: 14. This clonotype was seen a few times. Its antigen is not identified. Regarding the study as a whole: Appearing in blood as well were most expanded thyroid clonotypes above 0.001 frequency.

The study amplified TCR beta CDR3 regions using RNA transcripts. Scientists carried out first-round RT-PCR using HTBI primers and then a second-round multiplex PCR. TCRdb redid the calling of the multiplex PCR reads with MiXCR, one entry per CDR3 protein. The profile shows about 620,000 distinct CDR3 sequences, approximately 22% of them singletons. V is TRBV29-1 and J is TRBJ2-5, with 8 bases identical to TRBD2. This receptor was identified in a woman between 18 and 30 years old with stable Graves' hyperthyroidism. Some clones in this sample may be carry-over from other donors' samples. The specimen was peripheral blood. The CDR3, as DNA: TGCAGCGTGACGGAGGTAGCGGGGCCCCGGGAGACCCAGTACTTC. Its translation is CSVTEVAGPRETQYF.